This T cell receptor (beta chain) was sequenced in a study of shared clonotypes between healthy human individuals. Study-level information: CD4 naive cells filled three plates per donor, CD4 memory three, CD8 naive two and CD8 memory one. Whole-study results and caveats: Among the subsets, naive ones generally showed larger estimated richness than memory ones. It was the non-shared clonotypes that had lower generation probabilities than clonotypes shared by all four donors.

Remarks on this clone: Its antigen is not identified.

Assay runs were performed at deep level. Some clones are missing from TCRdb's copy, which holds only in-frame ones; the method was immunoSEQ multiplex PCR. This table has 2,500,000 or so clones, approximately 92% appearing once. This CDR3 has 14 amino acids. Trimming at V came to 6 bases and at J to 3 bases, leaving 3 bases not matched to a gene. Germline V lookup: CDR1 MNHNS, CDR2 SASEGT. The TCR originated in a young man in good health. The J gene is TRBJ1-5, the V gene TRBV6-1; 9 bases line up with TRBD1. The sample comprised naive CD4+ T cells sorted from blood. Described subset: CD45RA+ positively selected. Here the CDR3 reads CASSRQGDNQPQHF. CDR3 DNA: TGTGCCAGCAGCCGACAGGGGGACAATCAGCCCCAGCATTTT.